This T cell receptor (beta chain) stems from a study of high-grade serous ovarian cancer treatment subgroups. About this clone: Antigen specificity is unknown.

Clones were sequenced by immunoSEQ multiplex PCR, and TCRdb holds only the in-frame ones, with some missing. The table records 5,000 or so clones, around three quarters of them present only once. Tumor samples were taken before definitive surgery or chemotherapy. Study-wide findings and caveats: Different patients shared almost no repertoire; same-patient tumors shared 0.11 to 0.79. Repertoire analysis covered CDR3 alone, not CDR1 or CDR2. These tumor repertoires lack spatial information from bulk sequencing.

The CDR3 runs 15 residues. Per germline, CDR1 MDHEN and CDR2 SYDVKM. V lost 5 bases, J lost 8 bases, and 13 bases stayed unmatched. The sample was tumor tissue. This clonotype was sampled from a human donor with high-grade serous ovarian cancer. The chain carries TRBV28 and TRBJ1-2; 8 bases align to TRBD1. CDR3 residues: CASSLPNQGAKGYTF. In nucleotides, the CDR3 is TGTGCCAGCAGTCTACCAAATCAGGGGGCGAAAGGCTACACCTTC.